The 14 T cell receptor beta chains reported below all come from one sample, sequenced in a study of T cell responses to AZD1222 COVID-19 vaccine (dated by TCRdb to the early 2020s). The library was made by the immunoSEQ multiplex PCR assay. What TCRdb holds here is the immuneACCESS table cut down to in-frame rearrangements. Part of the clones is not present; checked against another copy, under half of the missing clones reflect an unresolved V gene, and the others are unexplained. Counted in this sample were roughly 110,000 clones; approximately 86% of them appeared once. Of the sample, approximately 4% is held by the ten largest clones. Taken with the paper, the label for time point translates to: baseline before first vaccination. Sequenced here: peripheral blood, sampled on day 0 of AZD1222 vaccination. These receptor sequences come from an adult in good health.

This chain joins TRBV11-2 and TRBJ1-1; D is unresolved. Germline CDR1 reads SGHAT; CDR2 reads FQNNGV. The V gene lost 0 bases and the J gene lost 1 base, with 6 bases spanning the gap. The CDR3 contains 14 residues. In nucleotides, the CDR3 is TGTGCCAGCAGCTTAGATACGGGGAACACTGAAGCTTTCTTT. Encoded protein: CASSLDTGNTEAFF.

The genes are TRBV27 and TRBJ1-3; D is ambiguous. The CDR3 extends over 15 amino acids. Trimming pared 0 bases from V and 1 base from J, leaving 7 bases between. CDR1 is MNHEY and CDR2 is SMNVEV in the germline V gene (reference sequence). The CDR3 DNA is TGTGCCAGCAGTTTATCGGGTACATCTGGAAACACCATATATTTT. This gives the protein CASSLSGTSGNTIYF.

This clone was observed a few times. This chain links TRBV5-6 with TRBJ1-5; D perhaps matches TRBD1 (5 bases). This CDR3 comprises 15 residues. Germline V lookup: CDR1 SGHDT, CDR2 YYEEEE. V gave up 2 bases and J gave up 3 bases, with 12 bases separating them. CDR3 loop: CASSFGANSNQPQHF. The CDR3 DNA follows: TGTGCCAGCAGCTTCGGGGCTAATTCCAATCAGCCCCAGCATTTT.

This rearrangement joins TRBV18 to TRBJ1-1; D not resolved. V was clipped by 1 base and J by 1 base, with 10 bases between them. The CDR3 contains 15 residues. Germline-derived CDR1 and CDR2 are KGHSH and LQKENI. CDR3 coding DNA: TGTGCCAGCTCACCACAGGTAATCTCGAACACTGAAGCTTTCTTT. It specifies CASSPQVISNTEAFF.

The gene calls are TRBV28 and TRBJ1-5; no reliable D call. Germline V lookup: CDR1 MDHEN, CDR2 SYDVKM. Trimming removed 6 bases at V and 0 bases at J, with 9 bases between. CDR3 length equals 14 residues. CDR3 nucleotide sequence: TGTGCCAGCAGGGGCCCATATAGCAATCAGCCCCAGCATTTT. Encoded protein: CASRGPYSNQPQHF.

This chain links TRBV9 with TRBJ1-6, with TRBD1 identical over 8 bases. Germline V lookup: CDR1 SGDLS, CDR2 YYNGEE. Trimming at V came to 0 bases and at J to 6 bases, leaving 8 bases not matched to a gene. There are 17 residues in the CDR3. The CDR3 here is CASSVASTGGGNSPLHF. Written as DNA, the CDR3 is TGTGCCAGCAGCGTAGCCAGCACAGGGGGTGGTAATTCACCCCTCCACTTT.

This clone was observed a few times. The rearrangement joins TRBV29-1 to TRBJ2-7, with D possibly being TRBD2 (6 bases). Germline V gene data show CDR1 as SQVTM and CDR2 as ANQGSEA. With 0 bases removed from V and 7 bases from J, the gap between germline ends came to 7 bases. The CDR3 totals 11 residues. The CDR3 protein is CSVEDGLEQYF. CDR3 DNA: TGCAGCGTTGAAGATGGACTAGAGCAGTACTTC.

The V gene is TRBV6-1, the J gene TRBJ2-3; 11 bases align to TRBD1. This CDR3 is built from 15 residues. Trimming removed 7 bases from V and 4 bases from J; junction bases left unmatched: 7. Germline V gives CDR1 MNHNS, CDR2 SASEGT. The CDR3 spells CASIARDRGADTQYF. In DNA form, the CDR3 reads TGTGCCAGCATAGCCCGGGACAGGGGGGCAGATACGCAGTATTTT.

J is TRBJ2-5 and V is TRBV6-5, with 12 bases that match TRBD2. V shed 9 bases, J shed 7 bases, and the junction held 9 bases outside the gene matches. The CDR3 has 14 amino acids. Germline V lookup: CDR1 MNHEY, CDR2 SVGAGI. CDR3 coding DNA: TGTGCCAGTAGAAAACCGGGACTAGCGGGGACCCAGTACTTC. Residues: CASRKPGLAGTQYF.

The rearrangement links TRBV28 to TRBJ1-6, with D possibly TRBD1 on 5 matching bases. The length of the CDR3 is 13 residues. Trimming cost V 2 bases and J 12 bases, with 11 bases left between them. Germline-derived CDR1 and CDR2 are MDHEN and SYDVKM. The CDR3 is CASSLGRGLPLHF. The DNA of the CDR3 is TGTGCCAGCAGTTTAGGTCGGGGCTTACCCCTCCACTTT.

The CDR3 DNA reads as TGTGCCAGCAGCCAACTTGCCTACGAGCAGTACTTC. Its protein is CASSQLAYEQYF. The J gene is TRBJ2-7, the V gene TRBV28; D unclear. V was clipped by 6 bases and J by 2 bases, with 8 bases between them. Per the germline V gene, CDR1 is MDHEN and CDR2 is SYDVKM. The CDR3 contains 12 residues.

This chain connects TRBV4-1 to TRBJ2-5, with D maybe TRBD2 (5 bases). V shed 4 bases and J shed 4 bases, with 13 bases lying between them. There are 14 residues in the CDR3. Germline CDR1 MGHRA, CDR2 YSYEKL. In DNA, the CDR3 is TGCGCCAGCAGCCTGGAACTAGTGCGAGAGACCCAGTACTTC. Residues: CASSLELVRETQYF.

The chain employs TRBV2 and TRBJ2-6; 9 nucleotides agree with TRBD1. The trim removed 6 bases at V and 0 bases at J, leaving 12 bases unmatched. Germline V gene lookup returns CDR1 SNHLY and CDR2 FYNNEI. This CDR3 comprises 19 residues. This chain's CDR3 is CASRAKPGQGRSGANVLTF. CDR3 sequence (DNA): TGTGCCAGCAGGGCTAAACCGGGACAGGGCCGCTCTGGGGCCAACGTCCTGACTTTC.

V and J are TRBV27 and TRBJ1-4; TRBD1 matches at 8 bases. Germline V CDR1 and CDR2: MNHEY, SMNVEV (reference sequence). Trimming at V came to 5 bases and at J to 4 bases, leaving 6 bases not matched to a gene. This CDR3 comprises 15 residues. The CDR3: CASSPSGTGNEKLFF. CDR3 DNA sequence: TGTGCCAGCAGTCCCTCCGGGACAGGTAATGAAAAACTGTTTTTT.